The text below deals with one T cell receptor (beta chain). The antigen is not known. Germline CDR1 is SGHTA and CDR2 is FQGNSA. Trimming took 0 bases from V and 6 from J; bases not matched to a gene: 5. The CDR3 spans 15 residues. Making TCR cDNA involved 5'RACE template switching, which added UMIs and a universal primer site. From the 5' RACE reads, TCRdb called clonotypes with MiXCR, one entry per CDR3 protein. The repertoire has 300,000 to 400,000 distinct CDR3 sequences, approximately 4% of them found once; the top ten carry approximately 24%. This specimen comes from a study of T cells after yellow fever vaccination. Study-level information: For low cell numbers, libraries were made with SMART-Seq v4 Ultra Low Input. Points from the study as a whole: Some clonotypes, a small share, were shared between CD4 and CD8 compartments. Booster samples showed a return of most primary-vaccination clones (roughly 96% CD4, approximately 88% CD8).

The source of this sequence is a man aged 18 to 29 who received the YFV17D yellow fever vaccine. V usage is TRBV7-2 and J usage is TRBJ2-5, with 9 nucleotides matching TRBD2. Sequences were derived from PBMCs, sampled 5 days after the yellow fever booster vaccination. The CDR3 sequence: CASSLALSGGKTQYF. The CDR3 nucleotides are TGTGCCAGCAGCTTAGCTTTGAGCGGGGGGAAGACCCAGTACTTC.